The 10 T cell receptor beta chains given below trace back to one sample, sequenced in a study of CD8 T cells in ankylosing spondylitis. MiXCR, applied by TCRdb to the 5' RACE reads, yields one record per CDR3 protein. The data show about 64,000 distinct CDR3 sequences, roughly 6.1% seen once. Sequencing used synovial fluid, either unsorted or a sorted T cell fraction (not recorded which). The receptor set was obtained from a male donor with ankylosing spondylitis.

This clonotype showed up just a few times. The genes are TRBV28 and TRBJ2-5, with D hard to call. Deletions cut 6 bases from V and 2 bases from J, with 22 bases between. Germline V gene data show CDR1 as MDHEN and CDR2 as SYDVKM. CDR3 length: 17 residues. CDR3 nucleotide sequence: TGTGCCAGCAGCTTCCTATTCCGGCTAGGTTTACAAGAGACCCAGTACTTC. Translated: CASSFLFRLGLQETQYF.

The sample holds a few counts of this clonotype. The gene calls are TRBV28 and TRBJ2-7, with 8 positions matching TRBD1. The CDR3 spans 14 residues. Trimming at V came to 7 bases and at J to 2 bases, leaving 7 bases not matched to a gene. Germline loops: CDR1 MDHEN, CDR2 SYDVKM. CDR3 DNA sequence: TGTGCCAGCAAGGACAGGGTATCGGCCTACGAGCAGTACTTC. It is translated as CASKDRVSAYEQYF.

This clonotype was counted a few times. This chain links TRBV12-3 or TRBV12-4 with TRBJ2-1, with TRBD2 matching 8 bases. Trimming cost V 3 bases and J 0 bases; bases outside gene matches: 4. This CDR3 contains 16 residues. This CDR3 is CASSFGSGDSYNEQFF. In nucleotides, the CDR3 is TGTGCCAGCAGTTTCGGTAGCGGGGACTCCTACAATGAGCAGTTCTTC.

The chain links TRBV6-2 or TRBV6-3 to TRBJ1-5, with a tentative D call TRBD1 (6 bases). Between the trimmed V and J ends, which lost 2 bases and 7 bases, there was a span of 9 bases. This CDR3 spans 13 amino acids. In germline, CDR1 is MNHEY, CDR2 SVGEGT. In DNA, the CDR3 is TGTGCCAGCAGTTACAACAGGGTCCAGCCCCAGCATTTT. It codes for CASSYNRVQPQHF.

The sample holds many counts of this clonotype. The CDR3 is CASSHTGTTNWAKQFF. The CDR3, as DNA: TGTGCCAGCAGCCACACCGGGACTACTAATTGGGCGAAGCAGTTCTTC. The rearrangement links TRBV11-3 to TRBJ2-1; 7 bases map to TRBD2. From germline, CDR1 is SGHNT and CDR2 YENEEA. The CDR3 spans 16 residues. V lost 5 bases and J lost 11; bases outside the gene matches: 18.

This clonotype appeared many times. The chain has TRBV21-1 and TRBJ1-5. TRBV21-1 is shown as a pseudogene. There are 14 residues in the CDR3. The CDR3 protein is CASSKTSVVRPQHF. The CDR3 region has the DNA TGTGCCAGCAGCAAAACATCGGTCGTCCGGCCCCAGCATTTT.

The chain combines TRBV5-1 with TRBJ2-7; 7 bases are a match to TRBD1. Trimming removed 4 bases from V and 7 bases from J; junction bases left unmatched: 8. Per germline, CDR1 SGHRS and CDR2 YFSETQ. The CDR3 contains 13 residues. The CDR3 nucleotides read TGCGCCAGCAGCCCGGTCTACAGGGGAGAGCAGTACTTC. It translates to CASSPVYRGEQYF.

This clonotype was counted many times. This chain links TRBV28 with TRBJ2-7, with 9 bases identical to TRBD1. The CDR3 consists of 15 residues. J lost 2 bases, V lost 6 bases, and 8 bases had no gene match. CDR1 is MDHEN, CDR2 SYDVKM, per germline. The CDR3 protein is CASRSPGQGPYEQYF. The CDR3 nucleotides are TGTGCCAGCAGGTCGCCGGGACAGGGACCCTACGAGCAGTACTTC.

This clonotype was seen a handful of times. The CDR3 here is CASSFHRDYQETQYF. DNA for the CDR3: TGTGCCAGCAGCTTTCACCGGGACTACCAAGAGACCCAGTACTTC. This sequence joins TRBV11-1 and TRBJ2-5; a possible D gene is TRBD2 (6 bases). Germline-derived CDR1 and CDR2 are SGHAT and FQDESV (reference sequence). V was trimmed by 3 bases and J by 0 bases, leaving 11 bases between them. The CDR3 totals 15 residues.

In its sample, this clonotype was seen many times. This chain links TRBV4-3 with TRBJ2-7; possibly TRBD2 for D (6 bases). This CDR3 contains 13 residues. V lost 4 bases and J 7 bases, leaving 14 bases between the germline ends. In germline, CDR1 is LGHNA, CDR2 YSLEER. The CDR3 protein is CASSPGLGTEQYF. Written as DNA, the CDR3 is TGCGCCAGCAGCCCGGGACTGGGGACGGAGCAGTACTTC.